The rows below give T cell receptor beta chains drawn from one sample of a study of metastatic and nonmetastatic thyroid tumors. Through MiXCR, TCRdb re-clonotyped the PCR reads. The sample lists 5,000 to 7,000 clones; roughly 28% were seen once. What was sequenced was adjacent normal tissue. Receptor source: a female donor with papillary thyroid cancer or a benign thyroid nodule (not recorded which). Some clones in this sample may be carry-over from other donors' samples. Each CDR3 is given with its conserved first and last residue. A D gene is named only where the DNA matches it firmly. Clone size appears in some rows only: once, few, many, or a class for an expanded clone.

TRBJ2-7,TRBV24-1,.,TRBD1,TGTGCCACCAGTAGTAGACAGGGCTCCTTCTTATCCTACGAGCAGTACTTC,CATSSRQGSFLSYEQYF
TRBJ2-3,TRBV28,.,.,TGTGCCAGCAGCCAAGGAGCGTCGCGAAACACAGATACGCAGTATTTT,CASSQGASRNTDTQYF
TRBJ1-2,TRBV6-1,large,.,TGTGCCAGCAGCCTACGGCCGACAGGCTATGGCTACACCTTC,CASSLRPTGYGYTF
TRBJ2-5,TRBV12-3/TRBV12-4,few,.,TGTGCCAGCAGTCCTGGGTCCCTAAAAGAGACCCAGTACTTC,CASSPGSLKETQYF
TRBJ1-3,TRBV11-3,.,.,TGTGCCAGCAGACCGGGCCTCTCTGGAAACACCATATATTTT,CASRPGLSGNTIYF
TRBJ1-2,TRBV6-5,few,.,TGTGCCAGCAGTTACCCCAGGGGTAATGGCTACACCTTC,CASSYPRGNGYTF
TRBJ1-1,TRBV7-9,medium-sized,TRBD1,TGTGCCAGCAGCCCACAGGGGGGGCTGAACACTGAAGCTTTCTTT,CASSPQGGLNTEAFF
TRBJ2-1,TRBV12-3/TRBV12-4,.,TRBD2,TGTGCCAGCAGGCTAGCGGGAGGGGACAATGAGCAGTTCTTC,CASRLAGGDNEQFF
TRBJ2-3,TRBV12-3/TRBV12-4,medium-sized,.,TGTGCCAGCAGTTGGGGTAGGGATCGGACAGATACGCAGTATTTT,CASSWGRDRTDTQYF
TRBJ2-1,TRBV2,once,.,TGTGCCAGCAGAAATACAGTCTTAAATTACTATGAGCAGTTCTTC,CASRNTVLNYYEQFF
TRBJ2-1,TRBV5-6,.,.,TGTGCCAGCAGCTACAACTACAATGAGCAGTTCTTC,CASSYNYNEQFF
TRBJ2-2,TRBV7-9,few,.,TGTGCCAGCAGCTTAAAAACCGGGGAGCTGTTTTTT,CASSLKTGELFF
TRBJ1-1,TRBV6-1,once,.,TGTGCCAGTATGGGGGCCCAGTCTAAGACTGAAGCTATCTTT,CASMGAQSKTEAIF
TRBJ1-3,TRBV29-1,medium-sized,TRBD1,TGCAGCGTCTCCACCGGGACAGGGAACACCATATATTTT,CSVSTGTGNTIYF
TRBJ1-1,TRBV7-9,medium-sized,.,TGTGCCAGCTCCCCTCACCCGGGACGGAAGAACACTGAAGCTTTCTTT,CASSPHPGRKNTEAFF
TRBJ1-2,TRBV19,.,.,TGTGCCAGTACCACTATGGGGGGACGGAATGGCTACACCTTC,CASTTMGGRNGYTF
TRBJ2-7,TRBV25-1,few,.,TGTGCCAGCAGTGACGCCGCCTACGAGCAGTACTTC,CASSDAAYEQYF
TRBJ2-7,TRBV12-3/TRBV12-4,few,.,TGTGCCAGCAGTTTACAGGGAAGTCGATACGAGCAGTACTTC,CASSLQGSRYEQYF
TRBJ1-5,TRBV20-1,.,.,TGCAGTGCTACGGGGTCCGGGGTGAATCAGCCCCAGCATTTT,CSATGSGVNQPQHF
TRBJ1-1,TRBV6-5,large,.,TGTGCCAGCAGTTACAGTTTTCATAGTGAAGCTTTCTTT,CASSYSFHSEAFF
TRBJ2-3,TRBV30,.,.,TGTGCCTGGAGTGTATTAGGACATCGCACAGATACGCAGTATTTT,CAWSVLGHRTDTQYF
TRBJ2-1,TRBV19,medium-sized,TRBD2,TGTGCCAGTAGTGTAGCGGGATTCAATGAGCAGTTCTTC,CASSVAGFNEQFF
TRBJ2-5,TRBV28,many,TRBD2,TGTGCCAGCAGTTTTGCTAGCGGGGGAGCAGAGGGCCAAGAGACCCAGTACTTC,CASSFASGGAEGQETQYF
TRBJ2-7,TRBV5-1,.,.,TGCGCCAGCAGCCCTGGGGTCACCTACGAGCAGTACTTC,CASSPGVTYEQYF
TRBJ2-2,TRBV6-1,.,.,TGTGCCAGCAACCGGGACCCAAACACCGGGGAGCTGTTTTTT,CASNRDPNTGELFF
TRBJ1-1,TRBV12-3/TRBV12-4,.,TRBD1,TGTGCCAGCAGCGGAGGGACAGGGTGGGTGAACACTGAAGCTTTCTTT,CASSGGTGWVNTEAFF
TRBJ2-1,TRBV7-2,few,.,TGTGCCAGCAGCTTAACGGTCAATGAGCAGTTCTTC,CASSLTVNEQFF
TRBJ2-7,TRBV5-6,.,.,TGTGCCAGCAGCTTGGGCGTTTACGAACAGTACTTC,CASSLGVYEQYF
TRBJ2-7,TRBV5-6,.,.,TGTGCCAGCAGCTTGGCCGACCGCTCGAGTGAGCAGTACTTC,CASSLADRSSEQYF
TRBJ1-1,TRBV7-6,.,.,TGTGCCAGCAGCTTAAGGGCAGGGTCGAACACTGAAGCTTTCTTT,CASSLRAGSNTEAFF
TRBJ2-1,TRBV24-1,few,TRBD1,TGTGCCACCAGTGATGGGGACAGGGAAGTAAGGGATGAGCAGTTCTTC,CATSDGDREVRDEQFF
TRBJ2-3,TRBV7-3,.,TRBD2,TGTGCCAGCAGCTACGTAGCGGGAGGGGGCACAGATACGCAGTATTTT,CASSYVAGGGTDTQYF
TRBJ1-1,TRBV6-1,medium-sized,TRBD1,TGTGCCAGCAGTGAAGCGACAGGGGGCGAATCAGAAAACACTGAAGCTTTCTTT,CASSEATGGESENTEAFF
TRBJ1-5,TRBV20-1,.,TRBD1,TGCAGTGCTAGTCACCCGGGACAGTTAAGCAATCAGCCCCAGCATTTT,CSASHPGQLSNQPQHF
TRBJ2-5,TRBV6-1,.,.,TGTGCCAGCCGAGGGGGAAAGACCCAGTACTTC,CASRGGKTQYF
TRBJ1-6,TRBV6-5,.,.,TGTGCCAGCAGTTACCAGGGTTTCCATAATTCACCCCTCCACTTT,CASSYQGFHNSPLHF
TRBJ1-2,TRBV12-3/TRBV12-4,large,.,TGTGCCAGCAGTTTAATGACAGGTTCCGAGTCCTATGGCTACACCTTC,CASSLMTGSESYGYTF
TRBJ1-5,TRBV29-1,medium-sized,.,TGCAGCGTGGGGTCTTCGCGTCAGCCCCAGCATTTT,CSVGSSRQPQHF
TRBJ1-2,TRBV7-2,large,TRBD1,TGTGCCAGCAGCTTATCGGGCAGGGGGCTTGGAGGCTACACCTTC,CASSLSGRGLGGYTF
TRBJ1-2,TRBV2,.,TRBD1,TGTGCCAGCAGGGGGGACAGGGGGGCGGACAACTATGGCTACACCTTC,CASRGDRGADNYGYTF
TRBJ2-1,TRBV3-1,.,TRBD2,TGTGCCAGCAGCCCGACTAGCGGGAGTACTGAGCAGTTCTTC,CASSPTSGSTEQFF
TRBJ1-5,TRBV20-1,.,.,TGCAGTGCTAGAGACTCCGGGACACCCCTCCAGCATTTC,CSARDSGTPLQHF
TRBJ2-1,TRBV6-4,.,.,TGTGCCAGCAGTGATTCGACATCCTCCGGCTGGGCTTCGCAGTTCTTC,CASSDSTSSGWASQFF
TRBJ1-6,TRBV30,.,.,TGTGCCTGGACGGTCAGTGGGAATTCACCCCTCCACTTT,CAWTVSGNSPLHF
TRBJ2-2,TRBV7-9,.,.,TGTGCCACCAGGGACACCGGGGAGCTGTTTTTT,CATRDTGELFF
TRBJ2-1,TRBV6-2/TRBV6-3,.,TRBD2,TGTGCCAGCATAAGGTCTAGCGGGAGTCTCGATGAGCAGTTCTTC,CASIRSSGSLDEQFF
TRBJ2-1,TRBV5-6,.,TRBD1,TGCGCCAGCAGCTTAGTCCCTGGACAGGGTTGGAATGAGCAGTTCTTC,CASSLVPGQGWNEQFF
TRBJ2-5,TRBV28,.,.,TGTGCCAGCAGTATGGGACACCTAGAAGAGACCCAGTACTTC,CASSMGHLEETQYF
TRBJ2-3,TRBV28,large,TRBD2,TGTGCCAGCAGTTCGACTAGCGCTACTAGCACAGATACGCAGTATTTT,CASSSTSATSTDTQYF
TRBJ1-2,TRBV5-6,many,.,TGTGCCAGCAGCTTTGTCTATGGCTACACCTTC,CASSFVYGYTF
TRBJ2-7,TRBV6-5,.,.,TGTGCCAGCAGTTACTCTTCTAGCGTAGTCTACGAGCAGTACTTC,CASSYSSSVVYEQYF
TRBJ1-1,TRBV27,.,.,TGTGCCAGCAGTCTCCTCGGGGTGGAGACTGAAGCTTTCTTT,CASSLLGVETEAFF
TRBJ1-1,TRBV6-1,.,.,TGTGCCACCGGGGGGAGGACTGAAGCTTTCTTT,CATGGRTEAFF
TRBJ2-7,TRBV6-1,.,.,TGTGCCAGCAGAAGAGACAGCTCCTACGAGCAGTACTTC,CASRRDSSYEQYF
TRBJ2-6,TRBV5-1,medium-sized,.,TGCGCCAGCAGCTTGGCGGGGGGCGCTGGGGCCAACGTCCTGACTTTC,CASSLAGGAGANVLTF
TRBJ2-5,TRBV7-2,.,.,TGTGCCAGCAGCTTAGGACCCCAAGCGTGGGCGGAGACCCAGTACTTC,CASSLGPQAWAETQYF